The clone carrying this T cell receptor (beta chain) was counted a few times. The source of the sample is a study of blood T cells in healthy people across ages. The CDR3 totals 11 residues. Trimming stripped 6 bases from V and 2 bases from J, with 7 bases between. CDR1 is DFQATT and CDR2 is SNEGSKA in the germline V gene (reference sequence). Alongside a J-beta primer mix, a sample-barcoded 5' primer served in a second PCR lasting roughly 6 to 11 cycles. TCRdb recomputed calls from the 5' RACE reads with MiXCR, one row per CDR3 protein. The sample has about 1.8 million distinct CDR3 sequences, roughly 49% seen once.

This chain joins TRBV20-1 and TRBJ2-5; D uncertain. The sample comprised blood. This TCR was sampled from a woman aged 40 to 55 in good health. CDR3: CSALGQETQYF. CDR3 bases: TGCAGTGCCTTGGGGCAAGAGACCCAGTACTTC.